What follows are 13 T cell receptor beta chains derived from one specimen sequenced in a study of beta chain features in type 1 diabetes. Study outcomes and limitations: Shorter TCRB CDR3s, moderately but significantly so, marked every one of the four CD4+ subsets in Type 1 diabetes patients.

These receptors are not linked to any known antigen. Isolated RNA was reverse transcribed in full, so expressed TCRB transcripts were sequenced. The assay was immunoSEQ multiplex PCR, and TCRdb's table has in-frame clones only and misses some. The sample consists of about 340,000 clones, about a tenth of them appearing once. Sequences were obtained from central memory CD4+ T cells from blood. The receptors shown here come from a man aged 25-40 years with type 1 diabetes.

Only a few counts were recorded for this clone. V usage is TRBV11-2 and J usage is TRBJ2-5; 8 nucleotides line up with TRBD1. Germline CDR1 reads SGHAT; CDR2 reads FQNNGV. Germline trimming cut 3 bases from V and 5 bases from J; bases unmatched to any gene: 8. The CDR3 is made up of 15 amino acids. The DNA for the CDR3 is TGTGCCAGCAGCTTTCGACAGGGGAGTGGGGAGACCCAGTACTTC. Amino acid sequence: CASSFRQGSGETQYF. Full variable domain (outside the CDR3, taken from reference TRBV11-2 and TRBJ2-5): EAGVAQSPRYKIIEKRQSVAFWCNPISGHATLYWYQQILGQGPKLLIQFQNNGVVDDSQLPKDRFSAERLKGVDSTLKIQPAKLEDSAVYLCASSFRQGSGETQYFGPGTRLLVL.

This clone was seen a handful of times. Additional DNA sequences in this sample encode the identical CDR3. The chain links TRBV10-1 to TRBJ2-5; TRBD1 might be the D (5 bases). CDR1 WNHNN and CDR2 SYGVQD come from the germline V gene (reference sequence). The germline V and J ends were trimmed by 4 bases and 4 bases, with 7 bases remaining between them. This CDR3 comprises 12 residues. This CDR3 is CASSGQGETQYF. CDR3 bases: TGCGCCAGCAGTGGGCAGGGAGAGACCCAGTACTTC.

V and J are TRBV9 and TRBJ1-1; maybe TRBD1 (5 bases). V gave up 0 bases and J gave up 1 base, with 10 bases separating them. From germline, CDR1 is SGDLS and CDR2 YYNGEE. CDR3 size: 15 residues. The DNA for the CDR3 is TGTGCCAGCAGCGTAGTCTCCCAGGGGAACACTGAAGCTTTCTTT. It is translated as CASSVVSQGNTEAFF.

This clone was seen a few times. The J gene is TRBJ1-2, the V gene TRBV11-2; 10 bases align to TRBD1. Per the germline V gene, CDR1 is SGHAT and CDR2 is FQNNGV. The V gene end was trimmed by 5 bases and the J gene end by 6 bases; junction bases not matched to a gene: 6. The CDR3 sequence is 14 residues long. CDR3 DNA sequence: TGTGCCAGCAGCACGGACAGGGGGTCACATGGCTACACCTTC. It specifies CASSTDRGSHGYTF.

This clone was seen more than once but under ten times. The chain is built from TRBV6-5 and TRBJ2-5, with unresolved D. V lost 2 bases and J 5 bases, leaving 3 bases between the germline ends. The germline CDR1 and CDR2 sequences are MNHEY and SVGAGI. The CDR3 has 11 amino acids. CDR3 nucleotides: TGTGCCAGCAGTTACGCGGAGACCCAGTACTTC. Protein product: CASSYAETQYF.

This sequence joins TRBV4-3 and TRBJ2-1; 10 bases are shared with TRBD2. V lost 0 bases, J lost 7 bases, and 9 bases stayed unmatched. Germline V gene data show CDR1 as LGHNA and CDR2 as YSLEER. The CDR3 covers 17 residues. The CDR3 region has the DNA TGCGCCAGCAGCCAAGATCCCAGCGGGGGGGCCTTGAATGAGCAGTTCTTC. Its translation is CASSQDPSGGALNEQFF.

This clone occurred a few times. The chain links TRBV7-2 to TRBJ2-5; D not certain. The germline CDR1 and CDR2 sequences are SGHTA and FQGNSA. This CDR3 has 12 residues. V gave up 6 bases and J gave up 6 bases, with 11 bases separating them. Written as DNA, the CDR3 is TGTGCCAGCAGACTGAATCTACAGACCCAGTACTTC. It is translated as CASRLNLQTQYF.

This chain links TRBV5-6 with TRBJ1-2, with TRBD1 as a possible D gene (6 bases). Trimming stripped 4 bases from V and 0 bases from J, with 10 bases between. CDR3 length equals 14 residues. CDR1 is SGHDT, CDR2 YYEEEE, per germline. Here the CDR3 DNA reads TGTGCCAGCAGCCCCAGGGGAACTAACTATGGCTACACCTTC. It translates to CASSPRGTNYGYTF.

This clone was recorded a few times. J is TRBJ2-7 and V is TRBV2, with 7 bases lining up with TRBD2. V shed 3 bases, J shed 7 bases, and the junction held 6 bases outside the gene matches. CDR1 and CDR2 (germline): SNHLY, FYNNEI. The CDR3 totals 13 residues. The CDR3 region is CASSDSGGEEQYF. The CDR3 coding sequence is TGTGCCAGCAGTGATTCGGGAGGAGAAGAGCAGTACTTC.

This clone was counted only a few times. This chain joins TRBV7-9 and TRBJ1-2, with D unclear. Trimming left V 2 bases short and J 7 bases short, with 20 bases between. The germline gives CDR1 SEHNR, CDR2 FQNEAQ (reference sequence). The CDR3 loop spans 16 amino acids. CDR3 protein: CASSLPTVRDPVGYTF. The DNA for the CDR3 is TGTGCCAGCAGCTTACCCACCGTCCGGGATCCGGTTGGCTACACCTTC.

Only a few counts were recorded for this clone. The CDR3 DNA reads TGCGCCAGCAGCTTGGAACTGCTGAGCACCGGGGAGCTGTTTTTT. It encodes CASSLELLSTGELFF. The V call is TRBV5-1, the J call TRBJ2-2; D call uncertain. V lost 0 bases and J lost 4, with 10 bases in between. This CDR3 is built from 15 residues. Germline V CDR1 and CDR2: SGHRS, YFSETQ.

This clone was detected a few times. The chain links TRBV27 to TRBJ1-1, with a possible D match to TRBD1 (6 bases). V lost 2 bases, J lost 2 bases, and 12 bases lay in between. In germline, CDR1 is MNHEY, CDR2 SMNVEV (reference sequence). The CDR3 totals 15 residues. CDR3 in amino acids: CASSLRTRGNTEAFF. The CDR3 nucleotides read TGTGCCAGCAGTTTACGAACCAGGGGTAACACTGAAGCTTTCTTT.

The chain uses TRBV20-1 and TRBJ1-1; D remains ambiguous. V was pared by 5 bases and J by 3 bases, with 7 bases between. CDR1 DFQATT and CDR2 SNEGSKA come from the germline V gene (reference sequence). The CDR3 is made up of 11 amino acids. The DNA for the CDR3 is TGCAGTGCTGGCTGGGACACTGAAGCTTTCTTT. It is translated as CSAGWDTEAFF.